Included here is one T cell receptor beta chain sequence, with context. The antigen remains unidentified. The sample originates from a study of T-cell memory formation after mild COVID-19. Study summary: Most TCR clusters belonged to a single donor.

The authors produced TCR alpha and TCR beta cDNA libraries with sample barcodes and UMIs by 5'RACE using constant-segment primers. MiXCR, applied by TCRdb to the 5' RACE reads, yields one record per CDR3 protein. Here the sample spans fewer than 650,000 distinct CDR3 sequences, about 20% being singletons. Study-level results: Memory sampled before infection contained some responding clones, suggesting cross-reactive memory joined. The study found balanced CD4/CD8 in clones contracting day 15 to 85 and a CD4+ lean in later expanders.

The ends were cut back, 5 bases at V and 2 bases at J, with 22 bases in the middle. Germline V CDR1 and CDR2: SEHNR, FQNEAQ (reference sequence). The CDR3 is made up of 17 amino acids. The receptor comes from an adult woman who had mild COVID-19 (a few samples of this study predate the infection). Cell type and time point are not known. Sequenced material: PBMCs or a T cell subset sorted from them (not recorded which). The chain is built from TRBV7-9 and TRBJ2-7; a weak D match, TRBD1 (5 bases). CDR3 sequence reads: CASSPPTEAFDPYEQYF. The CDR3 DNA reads TGTGCCAGCAGCCCCCCGACAGAGGCCTTCGATCCCTACGAGCAGTACTTC. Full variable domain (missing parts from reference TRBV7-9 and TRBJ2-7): DTGVSQNPRHKITKRGQNVTFRCDPISEHNRLYWYRQTLGQGPEFLTYFQNEAQLEKSRLLSDRFSAERPKGSFSTLEIQRTEQGDSAMYLCASSPPTEAFDPYEQYFGPGTRLTVT.